The 31 T cell receptor beta chains in this list originate from one sample, sequenced in a study of cytomegalovirus exposure and HLA in healthy donors. Profiled with immunoSEQ multiplex PCR; TCRdb holds only in-frame clones, not every one. The table shows about 71,000 clones, with about 95% occurring only once. Sequencing was carried out using PBMCs. These receptors all come from a young woman in good health and CMV-seronegative.

By frequency in the sample, this clone is medium-sized. CDR3 sequence (DNA): TGTGCCAGCAGCTCCCCGGGACTAGTGTCCGGAGAGACCCAGTACTTC. Its protein product is CASSSPGLVSGETQYF. The V and J genes are TRBV5-6 and TRBJ2-5; TRBD2 matches 8 bases. CDR3 length equals 16 residues. With V trimmed by 3 bases and J by 4 bases, 11 bases remained unmatched. Looked up from germline, CDR1 is SGHDT and CDR2 is YYEEEE. The variable domain in full, completed from reference TRBV5-6 and TRBJ2-5, reads DAGVTQSPTHLIKTRGQQVTLRCSPKSGHDTVSWYQQALGQGPQFIFQYYEEEERQRGNFPDRFSGHQFPNYSSELNVNALLLGDSALYLCASSSPGLVSGETQYFGPGTRLLVL.

The genes are TRBV7-8 and TRBJ2-1; possibly TRBD1 for D (6 bases). Trimming took 5 bases from V and 5 from J, leaving 13 bases between them. Germline V gene lookup returns CDR1 SGHVS and CDR2 FQNEAQ. This CDR3 spans 14 amino acids. CDR3 region: CASSRGTANNEQFF. CDR3 bases: TGTGCCAGCAGCAGGGGGACGGCTAACAATGAGCAGTTCTTC.

V gene TRBV4-2 combines with J gene TRBJ1-4, with D maybe TRBD1 (6 bases). Trimming cost V 0 bases and J 5 bases, with 10 bases left between them. The germline V gene has CDR1 LGHNA and CDR2 YNFKEQ. This CDR3 contains 15 residues. CDR3 nucleotides: TGTGCCAGCAGCCAAGATGTCCAGGGGAATGAAAAACTGTTTTTT. Its protein is CASSQDVQGNEKLFF.

The rearrangement uses TRBV23-1 and TRBJ1-1; D might be TRBD1 (6 bases). TRBV23-1 belongs to the ORF category, with a function that is uncertain. The CDR3 has 16 amino acids. Trimming stripped 2 bases from V and 1 base from J, with 14 bases between. CDR3 sequence (DNA): TGCGCCAGCAGTCAAGCCCGGACAGCCAAGAACACTGAAGCTTTCTTT. This translates into CASSQARTAKNTEAFF.

CDR3: CASSLASTDYTEAFF. DNA for the CDR3: TGTGCCAGCAGCTTAGCTTCGACAGACTACACTGAAGCTTTCTTT. The rearrangement joins TRBV7-8 to TRBJ1-1; possibly TRBD1 for D (5 bases). The V gene lost 0 bases and the J gene lost 3 bases, with 11 bases spanning the gap. The CDR3 extends over 15 amino acids. Per the germline V gene, CDR1 is SGHVS and CDR2 is FQNEAQ.

The CDR3 region is CASSHHLAGGERDTQYF. For the CDR3, the DNA is TGTGCCAGCAGCCACCACCTAGCGGGGGGCGAGAGAGATACGCAGTATTTT. This sequence joins TRBV11-2 and TRBJ2-3, with 11 bases aligning to TRBD2. The germline gives CDR1 SGHAT, CDR2 FQNNGV. V gave up 5 bases and J gave up 5 bases; unmatched junction bases: 12. This CDR3 region has 17 residues.

This chain uses TRBV6-1 with TRBJ1-2, with 8 bases fitting TRBD1. Per the germline V gene, CDR1 is MNHNS and CDR2 is SASEGT. V trimming: 3 bases; J trimming: 6 bases; junction bases outside the gene matches: 6. This CDR3 contains 14 residues. The CDR3 nucleotides are TGTGCCAGCAGTGACCCCGGGACAGGCGATGGCTACACCTTC. Protein product: CASSDPGTGDGYTF.

J is TRBJ2-1 and V is TRBV4-2, with TRBD1 identical over 7 bases. Unmatched junction bases numbered 8, after V lost 2 bases and J lost 4 bases. The CDR3 has 16 residues. Germline CDR1 reads LGHNA; CDR2 reads YNFKEQ. CDR3 nucleotide sequence: TGTGCCAGCAGCCAACAAACGGGACAGCAGTACAATGAGCAGTTCTTC. Translation gives CASSQQTGQQYNEQFF.

This clone was observed once. The V and J genes are TRBV6-6 and TRBJ2-1; 9 bases align to TRBD2. V lost 2 bases, J lost 5 bases, and 4 bases stayed unmatched. The CDR3 contains 15 residues. CDR1 is MNHNY, CDR2 SVGAGI, per germline (reference sequence). The chain's CDR3 is CASSYGGGADNEQFF. The CDR3 DNA follows: TGTGCCAGCAGTTACGGCGGGGGGGCGGACAATGAGCAGTTCTTC.

The chain couples TRBV5-6 to TRBJ2-3; possibly TRBD2 for D (5 bases). Germline V gene data show CDR1 as SGHDT and CDR2 as YYEEEE. Trimming shortened V by 7 bases and J by 4 bases, and 13 bases separated the two germline ends. The CDR3 consists of 13 residues. The CDR3 sequence: CASRLTGSDTQYF. Written as DNA, the CDR3 is TGTGCCAGCCGACTCACGGGGTCAGATACGCAGTATTTT.

The chain carries TRBV27 and TRBJ1-3; 7 bases fit TRBD1. Germline V lookup: CDR1 MNHEY, CDR2 SMNVEV (reference sequence). The CDR3 has 15 amino acids. V shed 5 bases, J shed 0 bases, and the junction held 4 bases outside the gene matches. CDR3 sequence (DNA): TGTGCCAGCAGTCGGACAGGCCTCTCTGGAAACACCATATATTTT. Translation: CASSRTGLSGNTIYF.

The chain couples TRBV9 to TRBJ2-7; 11 positions agree with TRBD1. CDR3 length: 15 residues. J gave up 5 bases and V 3 bases, and 7 bases lay outside the gene matches. Germline lookup yields CDR1 SGDLS and CDR2 YYNGEE. This CDR3 is CASSAGTGGSNEQYF. DNA for the CDR3: TGTGCCAGCAGCGCCGGGACAGGGGGATCCAACGAGCAGTACTTC.

The chain is built from TRBV30 and TRBJ2-5; 8 bases map to TRBD1. TRBJ2-7 explains the end of the DNA better; the J call may be wrong. The CDR3 has 14 amino acids. Germline V gene lookup returns CDR1 GTSNPN and CDR2 SVGIG (reference sequence). This CDR3 is CAWRHRGRSYEQYF. The CDR3 bases are TGTGCCTGGAGGCACAGGGGGAGATCGTACGAGCAGTACTTC.

The chain is built from TRBV5-5 and TRBJ1-1; weak D call: TRBD1 (5 bases). V was cut by 1 base and J by 10 bases, with 11 bases left in between. From germline, CDR1 is SGHKS and CDR2 YYEKEE (reference sequence). The CDR3 sequence is 12 residues long. CDR3 sequence reads: CASSLYGGVAFF. CDR3 nucleotide sequence: TGTGCCAGCAGCTTGTATGGAGGGGTAGCTTTCTTT.

This clone was observed once. CDR3 DNA: TGCGCCAGCAGTGAGTCCCCAGGGAACACAGATACGCAGTATTTT. It translates to CASSESPGNTDTQYF. The rearrangement uses TRBV10-1 and TRBJ2-3; the D gene is possibly TRBD1 (5 bases). CDR1 is WNHNN, CDR2 SYGVQD, per germline (reference sequence). V lost 0 bases and J lost 2, with 9 bases in between. The CDR3 loop spans 15 amino acids.

This clone was seen just once. The CDR3 DNA is TGCGCCAGCAGTGAGTCGGGACAGGGGGATGGGAACACTGAAGCTTTCTTT. Translation: CASSESGQGDGNTEAFF. The chain has TRBV10-1 and TRBJ1-1, with TRBD1 matching over 11 bases. The CDR3 totals 17 residues. Germline V CDR1 and CDR2: WNHNN, SYGVQD (reference sequence). The V and J ends lost 0 bases and 1 base, in that order; junction bases with no gene match: 4.

V and J are TRBV11-1 and TRBJ2-7; D possibly corresponds to TRBD2 (6 bases). The germline V and J ends were trimmed by 8 bases and 4 bases, with 21 bases remaining between them. The CDR3 has 15 residues. Germline V lookup: CDR1 SGHAT, CDR2 FQDESV (reference sequence). The CDR3 nucleotides read TGTGCCAGCGGATGGGGACCGAAGGAGGGTTACGAGCAGTACTTC. Protein product: CASGWGPKEGYEQYF.

This clone showed up just a few times. This chain uses TRBV7-6 with TRBJ2-7, with a possible D match to TRBD2 (5 bases). Germline V gene data show CDR1 as SGHVS and CDR2 as FNYEAQ. V was clipped by 5 bases and J by 2 bases, with 10 bases between them. The CDR3 sequence is 13 residues long. The CDR3 spells CASSEDFTYEQYF. The CDR3 DNA sequence: TGTGCCAGCAGCGAGGACTTCACCTACGAGCAGTACTTC. The complete variable domain, with remaining parts taken from reference TRBV7-6 and TRBJ2-7, reads GAGVSQSPRYKVTKRGQDVALRCDPISGHVSLYWYRQALGQGPEFLTYFNYEAQQDKSGLPNDRFSAERPEGSISTLTIQRTEQRDSAMYRCASSEDFTYEQYFGPGTRLTVT.

The rearrangement joins TRBV10-3 to TRBJ1-1, with a possible D match to TRBD1 (5 bases). CDR3 size: 14 residues. Germline CDR1 and CDR2: ENHRY and SYGVKD. The V end lost 6 bases, the J end lost 2 bases, and 13 bases lay between the germline ends. The CDR3 DNA is TGTGCCATCAGCCCCGACAGAGGTAACACTGAAGCTTTCTTT. Amino acid sequence: CAISPDRGNTEAFF.

The V and J genes are TRBV28 and TRBJ1-2, with a possible D match to TRBD1 (6 bases). V was cut by 7 bases and J by 5 bases, with 11 bases left in between. In germline, CDR1 is MDHEN, CDR2 SYDVKM. CDR3 size: 12 residues. In DNA, the CDR3 is TGTGCCAGCAATTCTGGGACATATGGCTACACCTTC. It is translated as CASNSGTYGYTF.

V usage is TRBV5-8 and J usage is TRBJ2-1; 8 bases line up with TRBD1. J lost 3 bases, V lost 6 bases, and 11 bases had no gene match. Germline V gene sequence: CDR1 SGHTS, CDR2 YDEGEE. The CDR3 length is 16 residues. CDR3 sequence reads: CASTRPRDRSYNEQFF. In DNA, the CDR3 is TGTGCCAGCACCCGTCCCCGGGACAGGAGCTACAATGAGCAGTTCTTC.

This chain joins TRBV9 and TRBJ2-1, with 16 bases that match TRBD2. V trimming: 4 bases; J trimming: 10 bases; junction bases outside the gene matches: 8. This CDR3 has 16 residues. Germline V gene lookup returns CDR1 SGDLS and CDR2 YYNGEE. Here the CDR3 reads CASSPPGLAGGEEQFF. In DNA form, the CDR3 reads TGTGCCAGCAGCCCCCCGGGACTAGCGGGAGGGGAAGAGCAGTTCTTC.

This chain joins TRBV29-1 and TRBJ1-1; TRBD1 matches at 7 bases. Germline lookup yields CDR1 SQVTM and CDR2 ANQGSEA. The V gene end was trimmed by 6 bases and the J gene end by 4 bases; junction bases not matched to a gene: 14. There are 15 residues in the CDR3. The CDR3 spells CSVPGQRESGTEAFF. As DNA, the CDR3 is TGCAGCGTGCCGGGACAGCGAGAGTCGGGCACTGAAGCTTTCTTT.

The V call is TRBV4-2, the J call TRBJ2-7, with a weak D call TRBD1 (6 bases). The V gene's germline CDR1 is LGHNA and CDR2 YNFKEQ. V shed 11 bases and J shed 4 bases, with 15 bases lying between them. CDR3 length: 12 amino acids. The CDR3 bases are TGTGCCTCTTCGGACAGTTCTTACGAGCAGTACTTC. Residues: CASSDSSYEQYF.

This chain joins TRBV18 and TRBJ2-1, with D perhaps TRBD1 (6 bases). V lost 4 bases and J 9 bases, leaving 10 bases between the germline ends. CDR1 and CDR2 from the germline V gene are KGHSH and LQKENI. CDR3 length: 12 amino acids. CDR3 protein: CASSLQGGEQFF. The CDR3 DNA follows: TGTGCCAGCTCACTACAGGGTGGTGAGCAGTTCTTC.

The rearrangement joins TRBV13 to TRBJ2-7; D unresolved. The germline V gene has CDR1 PRHDT and CDR2 FYEKMQ (reference sequence). The CDR3 spans 14 residues. Trimming left V 2 bases short and J 0 bases short, with 8 bases between. The CDR3 loop reads CASSLSRVSYEQYF. The CDR3 DNA follows: TGTGCCAGCAGCTTAAGTCGGGTCTCCTACGAGCAGTACTTC. The full variable domain, with the rest looked up from reference TRBV13 and TRBJ2-7, is AAGVIQSPRHLIKEKRETATLKCYPIPRHDTVYWYQQGPGQDPQFLISFYEKMQSDKGSIPDRFSAQQFSDYHSELNMSSLELGDSALYFCASSLSRVSYEQYFGPGTRLTVT.

The chain uses TRBV10-3 and TRBJ2-5, with TRBD1 matching 10 bases. From germline, CDR1 is ENHRY and CDR2 SYGVKD. The CDR3 is 15 residues long. With 7 bases clipped from V and 0 bases from J, the junction kept 5 bases outside the gene matches. The CDR3: CAIKTDRGYQETQYF. The CDR3 coding sequence is TGTGCCATCAAGACGGACAGGGGGTACCAAGAGACCCAGTACTTC.

The chain's CDR3 is CASIPTGGGTSGGEETQYF. In DNA, the CDR3 is TGTGCCAGCATCCCCACAGGCGGTGGGACTAGCGGGGGGGAAGAGACCCAGTACTTC. The chain employs TRBV9 and TRBJ2-5; 16 bases are a match to TRBD2. Germline CDR1 is SGDLS and CDR2 is YYNGEE. This CDR3 is built from 19 residues. The junction had 14 bases not matched to a gene; V was cut back by 6 bases and J by 3 bases.

The chain joins TRBV27 to TRBJ2-1; 8 bases match TRBD2. Germline CDR1 MNHEY, CDR2 SMNVEV (reference sequence). The CDR3 runs to 14 residues. Trimming removed 8 bases from V and 8 bases from J; junction bases left unmatched: 11. The CDR3 bases are TGTGCCAGCGCATATAGCGGGATTATCGATGAGCAGTTCTTC. Its protein is CASAYSGIIDEQFF.

The chain employs TRBV10-3 and TRBJ2-7, with a possible D match to TRBD1 (5 bases). Looked up from germline, CDR1 is ENHRY and CDR2 is SYGVKD. The CDR3 runs to 13 residues. V gave up 7 bases and J gave up 2 bases, with 12 bases separating them. The DNA of the CDR3 is TGTGCCATCAAAAGCGACAGAACCTACGAGCAGTACTTC. Translated, it gives CAIKSDRTYEQYF.

The CDR3 protein is CASSPPRGTRYGYTF. CDR3 nucleotides: TGTGCCAGCAGTCCACCCAGGGGGACCCGCTATGGCTACACCTTC. The genes are TRBV28 and TRBJ1-2; 7 bases agree with TRBD1. The junction had 10 bases not matched to a gene; V was cut back by 5 bases and J by 4 bases. Germline V CDR1 and CDR2: MDHEN, SYDVKM. This CDR3 region has 15 residues.